This TCR beta chain is from a study of shared clonotypes between healthy human individuals. Findings and caveats of the study: Some clonotypes were shared by all four sorted-subset donors, while others were not shared. The non-shared ones had lower generation probabilities than the shared ones. When naive CD4 clonotypes were compared across a few donors, roughly 4.9% were shared.

The CDR3 is 14 residues long. Germline-derived CDR1 and CDR2 are SGDLS and YYNGEE. With 3 bases clipped from V and 2 bases from J, the junction kept 4 bases outside the gene matches. All donors were Caucasian adults living in Nashville, Tennessee. Sorted subsets were amplified in replicate PCRs using around 220 ng DNA, approximately 30,000 T cell genomes. Sequencing used immunoSEQ multiplex PCR; TCRdb keeps in-frame clones, though not all of them. The repertoire holds under 2,500,000 clones, under 97% seen once, with over 0.1% in the top ten. Notes on this clone: The antigen is undetermined.

The sequence was obtained from a man younger than 35 in good health. J is TRBJ2-7 and V is TRBV9, with 8 bases matching TRBD2. Sample: naive CD4+ T cells sorted from blood. Subset indicated: CD45RA+ positively selected. The CDR3 DNA is TGTGCCAGCAGCGCGCAGGGACTAGCCTACGAGCAGTACTTC. Amino acids: CASSAQGLAYEQYF.